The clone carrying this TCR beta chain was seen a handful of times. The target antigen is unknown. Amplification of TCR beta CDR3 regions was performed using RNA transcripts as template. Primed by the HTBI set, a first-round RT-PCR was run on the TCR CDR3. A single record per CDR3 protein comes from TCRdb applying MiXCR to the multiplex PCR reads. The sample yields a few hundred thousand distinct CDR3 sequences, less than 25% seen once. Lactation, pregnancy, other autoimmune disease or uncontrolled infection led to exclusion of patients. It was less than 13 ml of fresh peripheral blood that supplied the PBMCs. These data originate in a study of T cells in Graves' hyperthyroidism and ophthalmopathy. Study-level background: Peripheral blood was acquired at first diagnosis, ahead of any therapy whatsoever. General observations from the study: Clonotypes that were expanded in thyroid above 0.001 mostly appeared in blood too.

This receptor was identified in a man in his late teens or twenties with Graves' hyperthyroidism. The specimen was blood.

For the CDR3, the DNA is TGTGCCAGCGGGGGGACAGGGGGAGTGTACACTGAAGCTTTCTTT. Protein: CASGGTGGVYTEAFF. This sequence joins TRBV12-3 or TRBV12-4 and TRBJ1-1; 11 bases are shared with TRBD1. V was pared by 8 bases and J by 3 bases, with 8 bases of the junction left unmatched. CDR3 length equals 15 residues.